The text below deals with one TCR beta chain. This CDR3 region has 12 residues. CDR1 and CDR2 from the germline V gene are ENHRY and SYGVKD. The data belong to a study of CXCR3-negative and CXCR3-positive naive CD8 T cells. TRB cDNA libraries were made by UMI-labeled 5' RACE. From the 5' RACE reads, TCRdb lists one entry per CDR3 protein and no DNA. The sample totals 100,000 to 150,000 distinct CDR3 sequences. The sequence was obtained from a human donor in good health. Some clones in this sample may be carry-over from other donors' samples. The sequenced sample was naive CXCR3- CD8+ T cells from blood. This sample's subset: CD45RO-CCR7+CD27+CD95- naive CD8+ T cells lacking CXCR3 (TNR3-). The J gene is TRBJ1-2, the V gene TRBV10-3. The CDR3 loop is CAIRGDPRGYTF.